This passage covers 28 T cell receptor beta chains from one sample sequenced in a study of T cell changes during pregnancy in multiple sclerosis. Using immunoSEQ multiplex PCR, the repertoire was profiled, and TCRdb retains in-frame clones only, with some absent. Of 30,000 to 40,000 clones listed, about 88% are singletons. The sample consisted of CD8+ T cells from peripheral blood mononuclear cells, taken in the second trimester of pregnancy. The receptors stem from a female donor with multiple sclerosis, enrolled in a pregnancy study.

The CDR3 sequence is CASRQTGAGVITEAFF. CDR3 DNA sequence: TGTGCCAGTCGCCAAACAGGGGCGGGTGTGATCACTGAAGCTTTCTTT. The J gene is TRBJ1-1, the V gene TRBV19; 7 bases match TRBD1. Per the germline V gene, CDR1 is LNHDA and CDR2 is SQIVND (reference sequence). Unmatched junction bases numbered 16, after V lost 8 bases and J lost 4 bases. The CDR3 has 16 amino acids.

V usage is TRBV29-1 and J usage is TRBJ2-3, with 10 positions matching TRBD2. The junction had 26 bases not matched to a gene; V was cut back by 3 bases and J by 5 bases. Germline lookup yields CDR1 SQVTM and CDR2 ANQGSEA. The CDR3 contains 21 residues. The DNA of the CDR3 is TGCAGCGTTGAGAAAGTAGATCTGGCCCTCGAGCGGGGGGGCCGTGGAGATACGCAGTATTTT. Protein: CSVEKVDLALERGGRGDTQYF.

With respect to this clone: Other DNA sequences in this sample translate to the same CDR3. The rearrangement joins TRBV9 to TRBJ1-1; D not certain. The CDR3 runs to 15 residues. Germline assignment: CDR1 SGDLS and CDR2 YYNGEE. Trimming removed 4 bases at V and 4 bases at J, with 17 bases between. The chain's CDR3 is CASSSPEGVGTEAFF. CDR3 bases: TGTGCCAGCAGCTCTCCCGAGGGCGTTGGCACTGAAGCTTTCTTT.

This chain joins TRBV7-2 and TRBJ2-1, with 13 bases identical to TRBD2. The CDR3 runs 15 residues. The germline gives CDR1 SGHTA, CDR2 FQGNSA. Trimming cost V 5 bases and J 8 bases; bases outside gene matches: 6. The CDR3 loop reads CASSPGTSGNHEQFF. The CDR3 nucleotides read TGTGCCAGCAGCCCCGGGACTAGCGGGAATCATGAGCAGTTCTTC.

This sequence joins TRBV5-4 and TRBJ1-2; TRBD1 matches at 8 bases. The junction had 8 bases not matched to a gene; V was cut back by 0 bases and J by 7 bases. CDR3 length: 15 residues. Germline CDR1 SGHNT, CDR2 YYREEE (reference sequence). The CDR3 DNA reads TGTGCCAGCAGCTTGGTAATTCAGGGGGCAAGTGGCTACACCTTC. It codes for CASSLVIQGASGYTF.

The rearrangement links TRBV7-8 to TRBJ2-7; 8 bases align to TRBD2. The CDR3 is 14 residues long. J lost 4 bases, V lost 4 bases, and 6 bases had no gene match. The germline V gene encodes CDR1 SGHVS and CDR2 FQNEAQ. The CDR3 sequence: CASSSSGSAYEQYF. CDR3 coding DNA: TGTGCCAGCAGCTCAAGCGGGAGCGCGTACGAGCAGTACTTC.

The V call is TRBV9, the J call TRBJ2-1; D is perhaps TRBD1 (5 bases). Deletions cut 3 bases from V and 4 bases from J, with 20 bases between. Germline V gene lookup returns CDR1 SGDLS and CDR2 YYNGEE. The CDR3 covers 17 residues. The CDR3, as DNA: TGTGCCAGCAGCGGGCCAGGGCGTCTGGGAATATACAATGAGCAGTTCTTC. Translating gives CASSGPGRLGIYNEQFF.

The chain has TRBV13 and TRBJ2-7, with 9 bases fitting TRBD1. CDR1 is PRHDT, CDR2 FYEKMQ, per germline (reference sequence). The CDR3 is 15 amino acids. V dropped 3 bases and J dropped 6; count of bases not matched to a gene: 9. CDR3 coding DNA: TGTGCCAGCAGCTTGGGGACAGGGATTCCCTCCGAGCAGTACTTC. It encodes CASSLGTGIPSEQYF. The variable domain in full, completed from reference TRBV13 and TRBJ2-7, reads AAGVIQSPRHLIKEKRETATLKCYPIPRHDTVYWYQQGPGQDPQFLISFYEKMQSDKGSIPDRFSAQQFSDYHSELNMSSLELGDSALYFCASSLGTGIPSEQYFGPGTRLTVT.

V usage is TRBV15 and J usage is TRBJ1-5, with 9 bases fitting TRBD1. Germline trimming cut 2 bases from V and 4 bases from J; bases unmatched to any gene: 3. The CDR3 length is 15 residues. Germline CDR1 reads LNHNV; CDR2 reads YYDKDF (reference sequence). The CDR3 protein is CATSRWTGENQPQHF. CDR3 in DNA: TGTGCCACCAGCAGATGGACAGGGGAAAATCAGCCCCAGCATTTT.

This clone showed up just once. V and J are TRBV7-9 and TRBJ2-3, with 7 nucleotides matching TRBD2. V was pared by 4 bases and J by 0 bases, with 7 bases of the junction left unmatched. Germline CDR1 reads SEHNR; CDR2 reads FQNEAQ (reference sequence). The length of the CDR3 is 16 residues. CDR3 protein: CASSSDSGKSTDTQYF. CDR3 DNA: TGTGCCAGCAGCTCCGACAGCGGGAAAAGCACAGATACGCAGTATTTT.

The CDR3 spells CASSFRVAAGGDEQFF. CDR3 sequence (DNA): TGTGCCAGCAGCTTCCGAGTGGCAGCGGGAGGAGATGAGCAGTTCTTC. The chain recombines TRBV2 with TRBJ2-1, with 9 bases that match TRBD2. The CDR3 is made up of 16 amino acids. V was pared by 6 bases and J by 8 bases, with 14 bases of the junction left unmatched. CDR1 and CDR2 from the germline V gene are SNHLY and FYNNEI.

The chain recombines TRBV9 with TRBJ2-5, with TRBD1 matching over 7 bases. V gave up 0 bases and J gave up 4 bases; unmatched junction bases: 6. The CDR3 has 15 amino acids. Germline V gene lookup returns CDR1 SGDLS and CDR2 YYNGEE. The CDR3 here is CASSVGGTGVETQYF. Written as DNA, the CDR3 is TGTGCCAGCAGCGTAGGGGGTACAGGGGTAGAGACCCAGTACTTC.

The J gene is TRBJ2-7, the V gene TRBV9, with 14 bases fitting TRBD2. Germline values: CDR1 SGDLS, CDR2 YYNGEE. This CDR3 region has 15 residues. Germline trimming cut 4 bases from V and 4 bases from J; bases unmatched to any gene: 4. CDR3 residues: CASSPRTSGRYEQYF. CDR3 DNA: TGTGCCAGCAGCCCCCGGACTAGCGGGAGGTACGAGCAGTACTTC.

The V gene is TRBV7-9, the J gene TRBJ2-1, with 8 bases matching TRBD2. Unmatched junction bases numbered 3, after V lost 1 base and J lost 4 bases. Per the germline V gene, CDR1 is SEHNR and CDR2 is FQNEAQ (reference sequence). CDR3 size: 15 residues. In DNA form, the CDR3 reads TGTGCCAGCAGCTTAGAAGAGCGGGGGTACAATGAGCAGTTCTTC. Amino acids: CASSLEERGYNEQFF.

The chain employs TRBV15 and TRBJ1-3, with D perhaps matching TRBD1 (5 bases). Germline loops: CDR1 LNHNV, CDR2 YYDKDF (reference sequence). V lost 0 bases to trimming and J lost 8 bases, with 17 bases between them. This CDR3 has 16 amino acids. CDR3 in amino acids: CATSRDSKGRRDTIYF. For the CDR3, the DNA is TGTGCCACCAGCAGAGATTCGAAGGGGCGTCGGGACACCATATATTTT.

This sequence joins TRBV5-4 and TRBJ2-1; TRBD2 matches 14 bases. The CDR3 contains 16 residues. Germline assignment: CDR1 SGHNT and CDR2 YYREEE (reference sequence). V gave up 4 bases and J gave up 8 bases; unmatched junction bases: 8. The chain's CDR3 is CASSPTGTSGSHEQFF. The CDR3 coding sequence is TGTGCCAGCAGCCCGACCGGGACTAGCGGGAGTCATGAGCAGTTCTTC.

This rearrangement joins TRBV10-2 to TRBJ1-2; TRBD1 agrees at 12 bases. The germline V gene has CDR1 WSHSY and CDR2 SAAADI. V lost 6 bases, J lost 2 bases, and 10 bases stayed unmatched. The CDR3 length is 17 residues. The CDR3 reads CASRAGTGGPRNYGYTF. CDR3 bases: TGCGCCAGCAGAGCCGGGACAGGGGGCCCCAGGAACTATGGCTACACCTTC.

The rearrangement links TRBV28 to TRBJ2-7; 8 bases align to TRBD1. The ends lost 6 bases at V and 0 bases at J; junction bases unmatched: 7. From germline, CDR1 is MDHEN and CDR2 SYDVKM. The length of the CDR3 is 15 residues. The CDR3 loop is CASSPRQGSSYEQYF. The CDR3 DNA sequence: TGTGCCAGCAGCCCGAGACAGGGGAGCTCCTACGAGCAGTACTTC.

The genes are TRBV27 and TRBJ2-7; D call uncertain. The CDR3 covers 13 residues. Trimming removed 3 bases at V and 3 bases at J, with 9 bases between. In germline, CDR1 is MNHEY, CDR2 SMNVEV (reference sequence). CDR3 in DNA: TGTGCCAGCAGTTTTAGTCCTGGCTACGAGCAGTACTTC. Amino acids: CASSFSPGYEQYF.

The chain is built from TRBV5-4 and TRBJ2-7; 7 nucleotides line up with TRBD1. Germline V gene sequence: CDR1 SGHNT, CDR2 YYREEE (reference sequence). The V segment lost 3 bases and the J segment 3 bases; nucleotides outside the gene matches: 6. The CDR3 covers 14 residues. The CDR3 region has the DNA TGTGCCAGCAGCTACCGGGACAGAGACTACGAGCAGTACTTC. This gives the protein CASSYRDRDYEQYF.

The chain carries TRBV27 and TRBJ2-7, with TRBD1 matching 9 bases. V gave up 6 bases and J gave up 3 bases; unmatched junction bases: 6. CDR1 and CDR2 (germline): MNHEY, SMNVEV (reference sequence). The CDR3 is 14 residues long. The CDR3 loop is CASRLPGQGYEQYF. The CDR3 nucleotides read TGTGCCAGCAGACTTCCGGGACAGGGCTACGAGCAGTACTTC.

V and J are TRBV28 and TRBJ2-7; D might be TRBD1 (6 bases). CDR3 length equals 13 residues. Trimming left V 5 bases short and J 3 bases short, with 11 bases between. Germline CDR1 and CDR2: MDHEN and SYDVKM. DNA of the CDR3: TGTGCCAGCAGTCCCGGGACATTCTACGAGCAGTACTTC. It is translated as CASSPGTFYEQYF.

The CDR3 region is CASSLYAGRLDTQYF. In DNA, the CDR3 is TGTGCCAGCAGTTTATACGCGGGGCGGTTAGATACGCAGTATTTT. The J gene is TRBJ2-3, the V gene TRBV28; D may be TRBD2 (6 bases). The V gene's germline CDR1 is MDHEN and CDR2 SYDVKM. The CDR3 runs to 15 residues. The V and J ends lost 1 base and 5 bases respectively, with 13 bases between them.

The genes are TRBV27 and TRBJ2-7; 9 bases line up with TRBD1. Germline V gene data show CDR1 as MNHEY and CDR2 as SMNVEV (reference sequence). The V gene end was trimmed by 6 bases and the J gene end by 5 bases; junction bases not matched to a gene: 5. The CDR3 extends over 13 amino acids. The CDR3 DNA follows: TGTGCCAGCAGCTCCGGGACAGGGCACGAGCAGTACTTC. Protein product: CASSSGTGHEQYF.

The chain uses TRBV19 and TRBJ2-1; 7 bases line up with TRBD2. With 1 base clipped from V and 6 bases from J, the junction kept 6 bases outside the gene matches. CDR1 and CDR2 (germline): LNHDA, SQIVND (reference sequence). The length of the CDR3 is 15 residues. In DNA, the CDR3 is TGTGCCAGTAGTATAGCTGCGGGAGTCTCCAATGAGCAGTTCTTC. Protein product: CASSIAAGVSNEQFF.

About this clone itself: One end of the junction varies from germline; a read error may be responsible. This chain joins TRBV6-1 and TRBJ2-7; D is perhaps TRBD2 (5 bases). This CDR3 spans 13 amino acids. The germline CDR1 and CDR2 sequences are MNHNS and SASEGT. CDR3 nucleotides: TGTGCCAGCAGTGAAGTCTTCCCGATCCGGGATCACTTC. Its translation is CASSEVFPIRDHF.

The chain is built from TRBV7-9 and TRBJ1-6; 9 bases align to TRBD1. V was pared by 5 bases and J by 7 bases, with 3 bases of the junction left unmatched. CDR3 length: 14 amino acids. Germline values: CDR1 SEHNR, CDR2 FQNEAQ (reference sequence). CDR3 in DNA: TGTGCCAGCAGCATCGACAGGGGGAATTCACCCCTCCACTTT. This sequence encodes CASSIDRGNSPLHF.

The chain links TRBV6-1 to TRBJ2-1; D is possibly TRBD1 (5 bases). The CDR3 has 15 residues. Per the germline V gene, CDR1 is MNHNS and CDR2 is SASEGT. V was shortened by 4 bases and J by 2 bases, with 12 bases between the two germline ends. CDR3 residues: CASSVRQGTYNEQFF. In nucleotides, the CDR3 is TGTGCCAGCAGTGTCAGGCAGGGCACCTACAATGAGCAGTTCTTC.